This is a list of T cell receptor beta chains from one sample in a study of blood T cell repertoires in COVID-19. TCRdb's copy holds only in-frame clones and misses some; the assay was immunoSEQ multiplex PCR. This table has about 140,000 clones, more than 60% appearing once. Sequencing input: peripheral blood. Source of these receptors: a woman aged 50 to 60 with active or convalescent COVID-19. CDR3s include the opening cysteine and the closing phenylalanine or tryptophan. A D gene is named only where the DNA matches it firmly. The size of a clone is reported for some rows only, either as once, few or many, or as a class for expanded clones.

clone size,V gene,J gene,D gene,CDR3 protein,CDR3 DNA
NA,TRBV7-2,TRBJ1-1,NA,CASSPILGAVTEAFF,TGTGCCAGCAGCCCCATCCTGGGGGCGGTCACTGAAGCTTTCTTT
NA,TRBV6-6,TRBJ1-3,NA,CASSYSVSGNTIYF,TGTGCCAGCAGTTACAGCGTCTCGGGAAACACCATATATTTT
once,TRBV30,TRBJ1-2,NA,CAWSLTRYYGYTF,TGTGCCTGGAGTCTGACTCGGTACTATGGCTACACCTTC
NA,TRBV4-3,TRBJ2-1,NA,CASSYRPDSPIYNEQFF,TGCGCCAGCAGCTATAGGCCTGACAGTCCGATCTACAATGAGCAGTTCTTC
NA,TRBV18,TRBJ1-4,NA,CASSPLAGQNEKLFF,TGTGCCAGCTCACCACTGGCGGGGCAGAATGAAAAACTGTTTTTT
NA,TRBV27,TRBJ1-6,TRBD1,CASSLSDRGNSPLHF,TGTGCCAGCAGTTTATCGGACAGGGGGAATTCACCCCTCCACTTT
NA,TRBV28,TRBJ2-7,TRBD1,CASSSTGTGSYEQYF,TGTGCCAGCAGTTCGACCGGGACAGGCTCCTACGAGCAGTACTTC
NA,TRBV19,TRBJ2-5,TRBD1,CASSGTGGQETQYF,TGTGCCAGTAGCGGGACAGGGGGCCAAGAGACCCAGTACTTC
NA,TRBV7-8,TRBJ2-2,TRBD2,CASSPLAVNTGELFF,TGTGCCAGCAGCCCACTAGCGGTGAACACCGGGGAGCTGTTTTTT
NA,TRBV6-2/TRBV6-3,TRBJ1-1,TRBD1,CASSDRGRNTEAFF,TGTGCCAGCAGTGACAGGGGGCGCAACACTGAAGCTTTCTTT
once,TRBV4-3,TRBJ1-2,NA,CASSQNTGSVYGYTF,TGCGCCAGCAGCCAAAACACAGGGTCGGTGTATGGCTACACCTTC
NA,TRBV29-1,TRBJ1-5,NA,CSVGTVGQPQHF,TGCAGCGTTGGGACAGTGGGTCAGCCCCAGCATTTT
few,TRBV7-8,TRBJ1-3,NA,CASSLGGGEAGNTIYF,TGTGCCAGCAGCTTAGGGGGGGGTGAAGCTGGAAACACCATATATTTT
NA,TRBV15,TRBJ2-1,TRBD2,CATSRDLRGRVGEQFF,TGTGCCACCAGCAGAGATCTGCGCGGGAGGGTCGGGGAGCAGTTCTTC
NA,TRBV30,TRBJ2-3,NA,CACTSGADTQYF,TGTGCCTGCACTAGTGGGGCAGATACGCAGTATTTT
NA,TRBV11-2,TRBJ1-1,TRBD1,CASSSGTGANTEAFF,TGTGCCAGCAGCTCTGGGACAGGAGCGAACACTGAAGCTTTCTTT
NA,TRBV18,TRBJ1-4,TRBD1,CASSPTGVEKLFF,TGTGCCAGCTCCCCAACAGGGGTTGAAAAACTGTTTTTT
NA,TRBV12-3/TRBV12-4,TRBJ2-2,NA,CASSLKGPGELFF,TGTGCCAGCAGTTTGAAGGGGCCCGGGGAGCTGTTTTTT
NA,TRBV7-8,TRBJ2-7,TRBD1,CASSAGTGGEQYF,TGTGCCAGCAGCGCCGGGACAGGGGGCGAGCAGTACTTC
NA,TRBV10-3,TRBJ2-7,NA,CAISESGAHRGEQYF,TGTGCCATCAGTGAGTCCGGGGCCCATCGGGGGGAGCAGTACTTC
once,TRBV4-2,TRBJ2-5,NA,CASSQASPGGRETQYF,TGTGCCAGCAGCCAAGCCTCCCCCGGGGGGCGGGAGACCCAGTACTTC
once,TRBV28,TRBJ1-6,NA,CASSFSRTGLNSPLHF,TGTGCCAGCAGTTTTTCACGAACAGGGTTGAATTCACCCCTCCACTTT
NA,TRBV7-2,TRBJ2-1,NA,CASSLGGGSYNEQFF,TGTGCCAGCAGCTTAGGAGGCGGATCCTACAATGAGCAGTTCTTC
NA,TRBV18,TRBJ2-1,NA,CASSPSSDREQFF,TGTGCCAGCTCACCTTCTAGCGACCGTGAGCAGTTCTTC
once,TRBV4-3,TRBJ1-1,TRBD1,CASSQRQGALSTEAFF,TGCGCCAGCAGCCAACGACAGGGGGCGCTGAGCACTGAAGCTTTCTTT
NA,TRBV28,TRBJ1-4,NA,CASTGTEKLFF,TGTGCCAGTACAGGGACTGAAAAACTGTTTTTT
NA,TRBV20-1,TRBJ2-7,NA,CSASAQPYEQYF,TGCAGTGCTAGTGCACAGCCCTACGAGCAGTACTTC
NA,TRBV6-1,TRBJ2-1,NA,CASSEIYREQFF,TGTGCCAGCAGTGAAATTTACAGGGAGCAGTTCTTC
NA,TRBV5-1,TRBJ2-7,TRBD2,CASSLNPRGEYEQYF,TGCGCCAGCAGCTTGAATCCCCGGGGGGAATACGAGCAGTACTTC